The rows below give T cell receptor beta chains drawn from one sample of a study of blood T cell repertoires in COVID-19. TCRdb's copy holds only in-frame clones and misses some; the assay was immunoSEQ multiplex PCR. The sample contains about 210,000 clones, over 80% of which appear only once. The specimen sequenced was PBMCs or T cells enriched from blood (not recorded which). Receptors originate from a man aged 30-40 years who had recovered from COVID-19. Each CDR3 is given with its conserved first and last residue. Each record gives: clone size, D gene, V gene, J gene, CDR3 protein, CDR3 DNA. D genes are given only for firm matches. The size entry is marked missing in some rows and otherwise reads once, few, many or a size class.

.	.	TRBV30	TRBJ2-6	CAGPMWQGSSGANVLTF	TGTGCCGGTCCGATGTGGCAGGGGAGCTCTGGGGCCAACGTCCTGACTTTC
.	.	TRBV5-1	TRBJ1-1	CASRLTANTEAFF	TGCGCCAGCAGATTGACAGCGAACACTGAAGCTTTCTTT
.	TRBD2	TRBV6-1	TRBJ2-7	CASSDLAGTYYEQYF	TGTGCCAGCAGTGATTTAGCGGGAACCTACTACGAGCAGTACTTC
.	TRBD2	TRBV27	TRBJ2-2	CASRRTSGGVKTGELFF	TGTGCCAGCCGACGAACTAGCGGGGGGGTTAAAACCGGGGAGCTGTTTTTT
.	.	TRBV9	TRBJ1-3	CASSVEQRTAGNTIYF	TGTGCCAGCAGCGTCGAGCAGAGGACAGCAGGAAACACCATATATTTT
.	.	TRBV27	TRBJ2-3	CASSFEGVGADTQYF	TGTGCCAGCAGTTTTGAGGGGGTGGGCGCAGATACGCAGTATTTT
.	.	TRBV5-1	TRBJ2-5	CASSFGGEETQYF	TGCGCCAGCAGCTTCGGGGGTGAGGAGACCCAGTACTTC
.	.	TRBV5-6	TRBJ2-2	CASSLNTGELFF	TGTGCCAGCAGCCTAAACACCGGGGAGCTGTTTTTT
once	.	TRBV11-2	TRBJ2-2	CASSFGSLANTGELFF	TGTGCCAGCAGCTTTGGCAGTCTCGCGAACACCGGGGAGCTGTTTTTT
.	.	TRBV11-2	TRBJ2-2	CASIKGRGTGELFF	TGTGCCAGCATCAAGGGCAGGGGAACCGGGGAGCTGTTTTTT
once	.	TRBV4-3	TRBJ1-5	CASRANQPQHF	TGCGCCAGCAGGGCCAATCAGCCCCAGCATTTT
.	.	TRBV7-6	TRBJ2-2	CASSLGNRSFNTGELFF	TGTGCCAGCAGCTTAGGGAACAGGTCCTTCAACACCGGGGAGCTGTTTTTT
.	TRBD1	TRBV15	TRBJ2-7	CATSSGQGSYEQYF	TGTGCCACCAGCTCGGGACAGGGCTCCTACGAGCAGTACTTC
.	TRBD1	TRBV5-1	TRBJ1-4	CASSPWTGSNEKLFF	TGCGCCAGCAGCCCCTGGACAGGGTCTAATGAAAAACTGTTTTTT
.	.	TRBV19	TRBJ1-1	CASSIPYTEAFF	TGTGCCAGTAGTATCCCGTACACTGAAGCTTTCTTT
.	TRBD1	TRBV28	TRBJ2-6	CASSSPTGGSLNVLTF	TGTGCCAGCAGTTCTCCCACAGGGGGCTCACTCAACGTCCTGACTTTC
.	.	TRBV6-5	TRBJ1-4	CASSWVVAGEKLFF	TGTGCCAGCAGCTGGGTAGTAGCGGGGGAAAAACTGTTTTTT
.	.	TRBV10-3	TRBJ1-1	CAISESGGTEAFF	TGTGCCATCAGTGAGTCAGGGGGCACTGAAGCTTTCTTT
.	.	TRBV4-1	TRBJ1-2	CASSNEVNYGYTF	TGCGCCAGCAGCAATGAGGTGAACTATGGCTACACCTTC
.	.	TRBV4-3	TRBJ2-7	CASSQRSGRSSYEQYF	TGCGCCAGCAGCCAAAGGAGCGGCCGATCCTCCTACGAGCAGTACTTC
.	TRBD1	TRBV6-5	TRBJ1-3	CASSRGTGFGNTIYF	TGTGCCAGCAGCCGCGGGACAGGGTTCGGAAACACCATATATTTT
.	.	TRBV27	TRBJ2-7	CASSLFQGLEQYF	TGTGCCAGCAGTTTATTCCAGGGGCTCGAGCAGTACTTC
.	.	TRBV3-1/TRBV3-2	TRBJ1-2	CASSQWGPYGYTF	TGTGCCAGCAGCCAATGGGGGCCCTATGGCTACACCTTC
.	TRBD1	TRBV6-2/TRBV6-3	TRBJ1-2	CASSPPPDREVYGYTF	TGTGCCAGCAGTCCACCACCCGACAGGGAAGTCTATGGCTACACCTTC
few	.	TRBV4-1	TRBJ1-5	CASSQGDRRNQPQHF	TGCGCCAGCAGCCAAGGTGACAGACGCAATCAGCCCCAGCATTTT
.	.	TRBV4-1	TRBJ1-3	CASSQVAQGQTSGNTIYF	TGCGCCAGCAGCCAAGTCGCGCAGGGACAAACCTCTGGAAACACCATATATTTT
.	.	TRBV20-1	TRBJ1-1	CSASPTKNTEAFF	TGCAGTGCTAGTCCCACAAAGAACACTGAAGCTTTCTTT
.	TRBD1	TRBV6-5	TRBJ2-5	CASSPERTGRETQYF	TGTGCCAGCAGTCCCGAAAGGACAGGGAGAGAGACCCAGTACTTC
once	.	TRBV4-3	TRBJ2-1	CASSQGIGRGPYNEQFF	TGCGCCAGCAGCCAAGGTATTGGGCGGGGACCGTACAATGAGCAGTTCTTC
.	TRBD2	TRBV6-1	TRBJ2-7	CASSDTGLAVPLGEQYF	TGTGCCAGCAGTGATACGGGACTAGCTGTACCCCTAGGCGAGCAGTACTTC
.	TRBD1	TRBV4-1	TRBJ1-2	CASSQQPGQGFGYTF	TGCGCCAGCAGCCAGCAACCGGGACAGGGGTTCGGCTACACCTTC
once	TRBD1	TRBV7-2	TRBJ1-3	CASSPQGASGNTIYF	TGTGCCAGCAGCCCACAGGGGGCCTCTGGAAACACCATATATTTT